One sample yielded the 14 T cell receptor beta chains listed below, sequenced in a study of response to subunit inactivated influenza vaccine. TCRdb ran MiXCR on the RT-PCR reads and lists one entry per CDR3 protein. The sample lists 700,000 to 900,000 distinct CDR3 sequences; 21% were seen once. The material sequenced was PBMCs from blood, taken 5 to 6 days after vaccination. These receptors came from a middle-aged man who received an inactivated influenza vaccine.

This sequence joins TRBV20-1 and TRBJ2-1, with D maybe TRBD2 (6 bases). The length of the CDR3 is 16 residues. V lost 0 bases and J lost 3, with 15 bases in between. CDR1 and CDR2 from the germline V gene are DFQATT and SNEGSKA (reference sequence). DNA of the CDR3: TGCAGTGCTAGAGATCTGGCGGGACGGGACTACAATGAGCAGTTCTTC. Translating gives CSARDLAGRDYNEQFF.

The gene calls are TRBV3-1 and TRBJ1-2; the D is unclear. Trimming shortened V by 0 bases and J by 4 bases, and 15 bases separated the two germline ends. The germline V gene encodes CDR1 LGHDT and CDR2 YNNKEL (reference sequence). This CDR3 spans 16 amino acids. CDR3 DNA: TGTGCCAGCAGCCAAGAGGGCGTCTCCCTGTTCTATGGCTACACCTTC. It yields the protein CASSQEGVSLFYGYTF.

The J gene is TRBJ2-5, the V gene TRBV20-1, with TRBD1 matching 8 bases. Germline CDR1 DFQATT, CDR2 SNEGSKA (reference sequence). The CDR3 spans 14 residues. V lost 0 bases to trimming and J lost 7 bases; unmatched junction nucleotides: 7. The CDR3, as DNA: TGCAGTGCTAGAGATGTTGGACAGGGAGGGACCCAGTACTTC. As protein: CSARDVGQGGTQYF.

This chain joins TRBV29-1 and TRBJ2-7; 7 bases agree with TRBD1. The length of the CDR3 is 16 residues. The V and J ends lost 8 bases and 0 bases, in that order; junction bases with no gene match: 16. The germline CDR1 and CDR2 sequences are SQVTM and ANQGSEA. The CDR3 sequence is CSPSTWGQTSSYEQYF. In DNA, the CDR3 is TGCAGCCCCTCTACCTGGGGACAGACCTCCTCCTACGAGCAGTACTTC.

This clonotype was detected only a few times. CDR3 loop: CASSWYPADSTSGANVLTF. In DNA form, the CDR3 reads TGCGCCAGCAGCTGGTACCCGGCAGATAGTACCTCTGGGGCCAACGTCCTGACTTTC. V gene TRBV5-1 combines with J gene TRBJ2-6; D remains unclear. The V and J ends lost 3 bases and 0 bases respectively, with 19 bases between them. Germline lookup yields CDR1 SGHRS and CDR2 YFSETQ. This CDR3 contains 19 residues.

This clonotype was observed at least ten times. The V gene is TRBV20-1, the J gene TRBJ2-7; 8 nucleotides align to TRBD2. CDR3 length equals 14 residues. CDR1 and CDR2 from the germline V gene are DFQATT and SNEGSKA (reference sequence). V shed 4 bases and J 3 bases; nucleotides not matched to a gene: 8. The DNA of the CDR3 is TGCAGTGCTACCTTAGCGGGAAACCGCTACGAGCAGTACTTC. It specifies CSATLAGNRYEQYF.

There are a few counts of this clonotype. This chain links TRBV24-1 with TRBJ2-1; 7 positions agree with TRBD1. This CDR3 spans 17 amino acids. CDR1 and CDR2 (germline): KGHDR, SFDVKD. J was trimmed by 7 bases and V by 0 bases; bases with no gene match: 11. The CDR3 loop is CATSDLPKAGGENEQFF. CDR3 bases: TGTGCCACCAGTGATTTGCCCAAGGCAGGGGGAGAGAATGAGCAGTTCTTC.

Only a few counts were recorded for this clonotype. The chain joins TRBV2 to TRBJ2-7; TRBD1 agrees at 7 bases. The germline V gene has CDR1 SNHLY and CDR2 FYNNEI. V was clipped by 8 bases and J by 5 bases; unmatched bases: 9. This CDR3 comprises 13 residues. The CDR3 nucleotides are TGTGCCAGCGATGCGACAGGGACACACGAGCAGTACTTC. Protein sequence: CASDATGTHEQYF.

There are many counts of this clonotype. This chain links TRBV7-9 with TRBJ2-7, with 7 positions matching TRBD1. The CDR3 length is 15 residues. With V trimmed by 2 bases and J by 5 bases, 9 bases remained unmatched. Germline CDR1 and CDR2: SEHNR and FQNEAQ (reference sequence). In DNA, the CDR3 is TGTGCCAGCAGCTTAATGTACGACAGGGACGACGAGCAGTACTTC. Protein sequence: CASSLMYDRDDEQYF. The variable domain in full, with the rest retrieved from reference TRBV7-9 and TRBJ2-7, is DTGVSQNPRHKITKRGQNVTFRCDPISEHNRLYWYRQTLGQGPEFLTYFQNEAQLEKSRLLSDRFSAERPKGSFSTLEIQRTEQGDSAMYLCASSLMYDRDDEQYFGPGTRLTVT.

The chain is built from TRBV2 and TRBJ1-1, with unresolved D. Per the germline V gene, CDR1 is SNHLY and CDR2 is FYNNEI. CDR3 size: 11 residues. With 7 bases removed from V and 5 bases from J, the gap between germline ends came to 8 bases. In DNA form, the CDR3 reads TGTGCCAGCAATCCGGGTACTGAAGCTTTCTTT. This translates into CASNPGTEAFF.

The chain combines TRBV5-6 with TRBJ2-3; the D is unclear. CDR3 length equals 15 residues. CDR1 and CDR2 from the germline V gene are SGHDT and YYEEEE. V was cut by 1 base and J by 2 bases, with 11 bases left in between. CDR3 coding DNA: TGTGCCAGCAGCTTGACTCCGCTTTCCACAGATACGCAGTATTTT. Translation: CASSLTPLSTDTQYF.

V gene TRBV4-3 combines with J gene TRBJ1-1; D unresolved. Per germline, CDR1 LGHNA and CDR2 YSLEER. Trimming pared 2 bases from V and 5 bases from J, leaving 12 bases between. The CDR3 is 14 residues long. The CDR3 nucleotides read TGCGCCAGCAGCCAATCGCGGCTAACAACTGAAGCTTTCTTT. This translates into CASSQSRLTTEAFF.

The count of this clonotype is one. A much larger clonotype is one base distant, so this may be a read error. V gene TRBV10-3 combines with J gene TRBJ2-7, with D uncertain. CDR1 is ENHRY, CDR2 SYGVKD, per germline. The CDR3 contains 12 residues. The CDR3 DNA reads TGTGCCATCACTGAGCTCCCTTACGAGCAGTACTTC. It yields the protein CAITELPYEQYF.

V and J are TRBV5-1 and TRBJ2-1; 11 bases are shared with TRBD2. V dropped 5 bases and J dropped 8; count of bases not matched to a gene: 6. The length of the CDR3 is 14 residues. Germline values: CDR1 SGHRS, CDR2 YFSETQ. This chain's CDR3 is CASSSTSGTHEQFF. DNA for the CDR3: TGCGCCAGCAGTTCGACTAGCGGGACCCATGAGCAGTTCTTC.